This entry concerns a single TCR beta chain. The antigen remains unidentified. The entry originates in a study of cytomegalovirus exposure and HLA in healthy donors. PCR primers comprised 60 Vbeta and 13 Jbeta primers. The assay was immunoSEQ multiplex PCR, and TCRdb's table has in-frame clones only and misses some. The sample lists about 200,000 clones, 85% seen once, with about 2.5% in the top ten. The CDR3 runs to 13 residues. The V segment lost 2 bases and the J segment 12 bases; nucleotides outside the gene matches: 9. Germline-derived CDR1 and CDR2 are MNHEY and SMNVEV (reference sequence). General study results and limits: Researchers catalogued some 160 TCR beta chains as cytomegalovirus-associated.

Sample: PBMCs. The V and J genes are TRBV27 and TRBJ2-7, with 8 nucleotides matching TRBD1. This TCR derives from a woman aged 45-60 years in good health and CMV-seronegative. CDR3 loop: CASSLRPGTGLYF. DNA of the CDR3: TGTGCCAGCAGTTTAAGACCCGGGACAGGCTTGTACTTC.